This T cell receptor (beta chain) was captured by sequencing in a study of patients and donors after allogeneic stem cell transplantation. TCRdb re-analysed the RT-PCR reads in MiXCR, keeping a single row per CDR3 protein. In the table there are 390,000 or so distinct CDR3 sequences, approximately 16% of which are singletons. In its sample, this clonotype was seen a few times. This CDR3 is built from 14 residues. J gave up 2 bases and V 8 bases, and 4 bases lay outside the gene matches. CDR1 and CDR2 from the germline V gene are SNHLY and FYNNEI. The genes are TRBV2 and TRBJ2-3, with TRBD2 identical over 10 bases. The sequenced sample consisted of blood, either unsorted or a sorted T cell fraction (not recorded which). The receptor comes from a human donor who was either an allogeneic HSCT recipient or a stem cell or donor lymphocyte infusion donor (not recorded which). It is not recorded whose cells these are; they may come from a transplant donor. The DNA for the CDR3 is TGTGCCAGCCAAGCGGGAGGGCCCACAGATACGCAGTATTTT. Encoded protein: CASQAGGPTDTQYF.